This passage covers 2 T cell receptor beta chains from one sample sequenced in a study of blood T cells in healthy people across ages (dated by TCRdb to the mid-2010s). The library relied on 5' RACE. The listed sequencing device is Illumina HiSeq 2500. A second PCR of about 6 to 11 cycles was performed with a sample-barcoded 5' primer and a J-beta primer mix. TCRdb trimmed the raw reads at Q25, called clones with MiXCR and kept productive beta chains. Records with the same CDR3 protein are collapsed into one entry carrying the most frequent genes and DNA. For this sample the table gives 700,000 to 850,000 distinct CDR3 sequences, of which 35% to 40% were detected only once. Approximately 13% of the sample is taken by the ten largest. Sequenced: blood. All receptors come from a man between 18 and 35 years old in good health.

The V gene is TRBV6-2 or TRBV6-3, the J gene TRBJ2-1; D is unresolved. The CDR3 runs 17 residues. V lost 2 bases and J 2 bases, leaving 16 bases between the germline ends. The germline V gene has CDR1 MNHEY and CDR2 SVGEGT. As DNA, the CDR3 is TGTGCCAGCAGTTACCACATTCTTAGGCCCACCTACAATGAGCAGTTCTTC. Encoded protein: CASSYHILRPTYNEQFF.

The V and J genes are TRBV6-6 and TRBJ1-2, with D perhaps matching TRBD1 (6 bases). The CDR3 runs to 14 residues. Germline V gives CDR1 MNHNY, CDR2 SVGAGI (reference sequence). Trimming pared 8 bases from V and 3 bases from J, leaving 16 bases between. DNA for the CDR3: TGTGCCAGCGAAAGGGGGGGGCGCGACTATGGCTACACCTTC. This gives the protein CASERGGRDYGYTF.